Presented here are 10 T cell receptor beta chains from one specimen sequenced in a study of Ad26.COV2.S vaccination and SARS-CoV-2 variants. Sequencing was performed with immunoSEQ multiplex PCR; in TCRdb, only in-frame clones are kept and a portion is missing. The repertoire holds around 400,000 clones, roughly 85% seen once, with 7.4% in the top ten. As to treatment: some 20 received Ad26.COV2.S at low or high dose, single or two shots; five or six received placebo; per-sample allocation not given. Vaccine and placebo recipients were sampled on day 63 after the first injection. This specimen was peripheral blood, taken in a trial of Ad26.COV2.S vaccine versus placebo. All receptors come from a person aged 18 to 59 who received the Ad26.COV2.S COVID-19 vaccine or a placebo.

The DNA for the CDR3 is TGTGCCAGCAGCTTTATCTTGGGGGTAGCGATTTACAATGAGCAGTTCTTC. The encoded protein is CASSFILGVAIYNEQFF. This sequence joins TRBV7-2 and TRBJ2-1; D is perhaps TRBD1 or TRBD2 (5 bases each). Trimming shortened V by 3 bases and J by 4 bases, and 19 bases separated the two germline ends. CDR1 and CDR2 (germline): SGHTA, FQGNSA. The CDR3 has 17 amino acids.

This clone was detected only once. V and J are TRBV5-4 and TRBJ2-2, with TRBD2 matching over 9 bases. This CDR3 region has 16 residues. The junction had 8 bases not matched to a gene; V was cut back by 2 bases and J by 6 bases. Per germline, CDR1 SGHNT and CDR2 YYREEE (reference sequence). The CDR3, as DNA: TGTGCCAGCAGCTTAGTATCAGCGGGGGGCGCCGGGGAGCTGTTTTTT. It yields the protein CASSLVSAGGAGELFF. Using reference TRBV5-4 and TRBJ2-2 for the parts outside the CDR3, the full variable domain is ETGVTQSPTHLIKTRGQQVTLRCSSQSGHNTVSWYQQALGQGPQFIFQYYREEENGRGNFPPRFSGLQFPNYSSELNVNALELDDSALYLCASSLVSAGGAGELFFGEGSRLTVL.

This clone occurred a few times. The J gene is TRBJ1-2, the V gene TRBV24-1, with a tentative D call TRBD1 (5 bases). This CDR3 has 12 amino acids. Per the germline V gene, CDR1 is KGHDR and CDR2 is SFDVKD. V lost 12 bases to trimming and J lost 4 bases, with 14 bases between them. This chain's CDR3 is CAPPQGFYGYTF. Written as DNA, the CDR3 is TGTGCCCCCCCCCAGGGCTTCTATGGCTACACCTTC.

This clone came up a few times. J is TRBJ2-7 and V is TRBV5-6, with TRBD1 identical over 7 bases. The germline V gene encodes CDR1 SGHDT and CDR2 YYEEEE. The trim removed 2 bases at V and 2 bases at J, leaving 4 bases unmatched. CDR3 length: 14 amino acids. The CDR3 is CASSFPTGAYEQYF. The CDR3 DNA follows: TGTGCCAGCAGCTTCCCCACAGGGGCCTACGAGCAGTACTTC.

This chain links TRBV3-1 (or the pseudogene TRBV3-2) with TRBJ2-3; possibly TRBD2 for D (5 bases). Germline CDR1 LGHDT, CDR2 YNNKEL (reference sequence). The CDR3 consists of 12 residues. The V end was cut by 8 bases, the J end by 2 bases, with 8 bases between. This CDR3 reads CASGRTTDTQYF. The CDR3 DNA reads TGTGCCAGCGGGAGAACCACAGATACGCAGTATTTT.

This clone was picked up a small number of times. The chain recombines TRBV10-2 with TRBJ2-3; 8 bases fit TRBD1. The CDR3 has 14 amino acids. Germline CDR1 WSHSY, CDR2 SAAADI. Trimming removed 6 bases from V and 2 bases from J; junction bases left unmatched: 4. The CDR3 region is CASRNQGATDTQYF. The CDR3 bases are TGCGCCAGCAGGAATCAGGGGGCCACAGATACGCAGTATTTT.

This rearrangement joins TRBV25-1 to TRBJ2-5, with a possible D match to TRBD1 (5 bases). The ends were cut back, 6 bases at V and 7 bases at J, with 18 bases in the middle. Looked up from germline, CDR1 is MGHDK and CDR2 is SYGVNS. The CDR3 runs to 14 residues. As DNA, the CDR3 is TGTGCCAGCAGCAATGCAGGGTTTTATGCGACCCAGTACTTC. This translates into CASSNAGFYATQYF.

This chain uses TRBV11-2 with TRBJ1-2; TRBD1 agrees at 10 bases. The length of the CDR3 is 15 residues. In germline, CDR1 is SGHAT, CDR2 FQNNGV. The trim removed 4 bases at V and 5 bases at J, leaving 7 bases unmatched. Written as DNA, the CDR3 is TGTGCCAGCAGCTCCCACACGGGACAGGGGTATGGCTACACCTTC. Encoded protein: CASSSHTGQGYGYTF.

The chain joins TRBV4-1 to TRBJ2-5, with 7 nucleotides matching TRBD1. The germline gives CDR1 MGHRA, CDR2 YSYEKL. CDR3 length: 14 residues. The trim removed 4 bases at V and 0 bases at J, leaving 2 bases unmatched. CDR3 sequence reads: CASSRGQYQETQYF. The CDR3 DNA reads as TGCGCCAGCAGCCGGGGACAGTACCAAGAGACCCAGTACTTC.

V is TRBV19 and J is TRBJ2-1; 11 nucleotides line up with TRBD2. The CDR3 totals 14 residues. The trim removed 5 bases at V and 6 bases at J, leaving 3 bases unmatched. In germline, CDR1 is LNHDA, CDR2 SQIVND (reference sequence). The CDR3 DNA reads as TGTGCCAGTAGTCCTAGCGGGAGGCCCAATGAGCAGTTCTTC. It codes for CASSPSGRPNEQFF.